These 12 T cell receptor beta chains share one sample of origin, sequenced in a study of blood T cell repertoires in COVID-19. Here immunoSEQ multiplex PCR was the method, and the copy in TCRdb shows in-frame clones only, minus some. The repertoire consists of about 130,000 clones, with less than 90% occurring once and the leading ten covering over 15%. The sample taken for sequencing was PBMCs or T cells enriched from blood (not recorded which). The receptors stem from a man aged 30 to 39 who had recovered from COVID-19.

This chain connects TRBV10-2 to TRBJ2-1, with 8 nucleotides matching TRBD2. From germline, CDR1 is WSHSY and CDR2 SAAADI. The CDR3 contains 14 residues. Trimming at V came to 4 bases and at J to 4 bases, leaving 3 bases not matched to a gene. CDR3 sequence reads: CASSGAGGYNEQFF. In nucleotides, the CDR3 is TGCGCCAGCAGTGGGGCGGGAGGATACAATGAGCAGTTCTTC.

Concerning this clone: The same CDR3 is also encoded by other DNA sequences in this sample. CDR3 sequence (DNA): TGTGCCAGCAGCTTAGGACTAGCGGGGGCCCAAGAGACCCAGTACTTC. This sequence encodes CASSLGLAGAQETQYF. The V gene is TRBV13, the J gene TRBJ2-5; 11 bases align to TRBD2. The CDR3 is made up of 16 amino acids. Trimming at V came to 0 bases and at J to 1 base, leaving 1 base not matched to a gene. Germline CDR1 PRHDT, CDR2 FYEKMQ (reference sequence).

The V gene is TRBV4-1, the J gene TRBJ1-2; TRBD1 matches at 9 bases. From germline, CDR1 is MGHRA and CDR2 YSYEKL. After removal of 2 bases from V and 4 bases from J, the junction contained 2 bases not matched to a gene. The CDR3 loop spans 14 amino acids. The CDR3 coding sequence is TGCGCCAGCAGCCAAACAGGGGGCGGCTATGGCTACACCTTC. As protein: CASSQTGGGYGYTF.

This clone has a single count. The V gene is TRBV19, the J gene TRBJ2-3; 16 nucleotides match TRBD2. The V segment lost 6 bases and the J segment 11 bases; nucleotides outside the gene matches: 8. Per germline, CDR1 LNHDA and CDR2 SQIVND (reference sequence). This CDR3 has 15 residues. The CDR3 coding sequence is TGTGCCAGTAGCCCGGGACTAGCGGGGGGGCTGGAGCAGTATTTT. Translation gives CASSPGLAGGLEQYF.

The chain employs TRBV5-1 and TRBJ2-1; 7 positions match TRBD1. Germline V gives CDR1 SGHRS, CDR2 YFSETQ. CDR3 length: 14 amino acids. The trim removed 7 bases at V and 8 bases at J, leaving 12 bases unmatched. Written as DNA, the CDR3 is TGCGCCAGCGGACAGGCGCCCCTACAATATGAGCAGTTCTTC. It specifies CASGQAPLQYEQFF.

The genes are TRBV3-1 (or the pseudogene TRBV3-2) and TRBJ1-1; the D is unclear. The CDR3 is made up of 14 amino acids. The ends were cut back, 3 bases at V and 2 bases at J, with 10 bases in the middle. Germline assignment: CDR1 LGHDT and CDR2 YNNKEL (reference sequence). DNA for the CDR3: TGTGCCAGCAGCCATTATCCGGGAAACACTGAAGCTTTCTTT. This gives the protein CASSHYPGNTEAFF.

J is TRBJ2-5 and V is TRBV5-1, with 7 positions matching TRBD2. The CDR3 consists of 14 residues. The germline V gene encodes CDR1 SGHRS and CDR2 YFSETQ. Unmatched junction bases numbered 8, after V lost 4 bases and J lost 5 bases. CDR3 sequence reads: CASSQYSGRETQYF. CDR3 nucleotide sequence: TGCGCCAGCAGCCAGTATAGCGGGCGGGAGACCCAGTACTTC.

The chain uses TRBV24-1 and TRBJ1-2; 10 bases fit TRBD1. Germline CDR1 is KGHDR and CDR2 is SFDVKD. V trimming: 5 bases; J trimming: 5 bases; junction bases outside the gene matches: 1. The CDR3 length is 13 residues. As DNA, the CDR3 is TGTGCCACCAGTGTGGGACAGGGGTATGGCTACACCTTC. Residues: CATSVGQGYGYTF.

This sequence joins TRBV10-1 and TRBJ2-3; a possible D gene is TRBD2 (6 bases). Germline-derived CDR1 and CDR2 are WNHNN and SYGVQD (reference sequence). The CDR3 has 13 amino acids. V was clipped by 2 bases and J by 3 bases, with 6 bases between them. The chain's CDR3 is CASSEAGTDTQYF. The CDR3 DNA is TGCGCCAGCAGTGAGGCGGGAACAGATACGCAGTATTTT.

The rearrangement links TRBV6-1 to TRBJ1-5, with unresolved D. Deletions cut 2 bases from V and 5 bases from J, with 19 bases between. Germline lookup yields CDR1 MNHNS and CDR2 SASEGT. The CDR3 is 17 residues long. DNA for the CDR3: TGTGCCAGCAGTGAACCGCGTTGGGCCAGTTCGGATCAGCCCCAGCATTTT. It encodes CASSEPRWASSDQPQHF.

V gene TRBV4-1 combines with J gene TRBJ1-6, with TRBD1 matching over 8 bases. Germline trimming cut 1 base from V and 7 bases from J; bases unmatched to any gene: 9. The CDR3 is made up of 17 amino acids. Germline V lookup: CDR1 MGHRA, CDR2 YSYEKL. The CDR3 DNA sequence: TGCGCCAGCAGCCAAGGGGGTAGGGGACAGGTAAATTCACCCCTCCACTTT. It encodes CASSQGGRGQVNSPLHF.

V is TRBV5-1 and J is TRBJ2-5; D not resolved. The CDR3 is made up of 13 amino acids. Germline CDR1 SGHRS, CDR2 YFSETQ. V shed 0 bases and J shed 2 bases, with 5 bases lying between them. CDR3 sequence: CASSLGPQETQYF. The CDR3 bases are TGCGCCAGCAGCTTGGGGCCTCAAGAGACCCAGTACTTC.